This entry concerns a single T cell receptor beta chain. The antigen remains undetermined. Sequenced by immunoSEQ multiplex PCR; TCRdb stores in-frame clones only, minus some. The sample contains more than 25,000 clones, approximately 83% of which appear only once. The sample comes from a study of Tregs in tolerant kidney transplant recipients. In the study overall: Sorting of CD4+CD25+CD127- cells followed approximately 3-day belatacept mixed lymphocyte reactions, sometimes with roughly 5-day graft donor restimulation.

Broader study findings: Findings come from small patient numbers and require larger validation.

This sequence was found in a human donor in good health. The specimen sequenced was Tregs from blood cultured with allogeneic cells.

CDR3: CASSPQGEYGYTF. CDR3 nucleotides: TGTGCCAGCAGCCCCCAGGGGGAGTATGGCTACACCTTC. The rearrangement links TRBV11-2 to TRBJ1-2; 7 nucleotides line up with TRBD1. J lost 5 bases, V lost 5 bases, and 5 bases had no gene match. This CDR3 has 13 amino acids. The germline gives CDR1 SGHAT, CDR2 FQNNGV.